A single sample is the source of the 29 T cell receptor beta chains below, sequenced in a study of cytotoxic CD8 clonotypes in ibrutinib-treated CLL. Assay: immunoSEQ multiplex PCR; the TCRdb copy retains only in-frame clones and omits some. Counted here are approximately 100,000 clones, 60% to 80% occurring once; the ten biggest clones make up approximately 23%. The sequencing here drew on PBMCs, taken after 24 months of ibrutinib treatment. These receptors all stem from a human donor with chronic lymphocytic leukemia.

This chain links TRBV5-4 with TRBJ2-5; a weak D match, TRBD1 (6 bases). The CDR3 has 14 amino acids. Germline V gene sequence: CDR1 SGHNT, CDR2 YYREEE (reference sequence). V dropped 3 bases and J dropped 2 bases, with 11 bases sitting between them. The chain's CDR3 is CASSSQGFQETQYF. The CDR3 DNA reads as TGTGCCAGCAGCTCACAGGGCTTTCAAGAGACCCAGTACTTC.

The chain has TRBV7-9 and TRBJ1-2, with no clear D. V lost 5 bases and J 5 bases, leaving 15 bases between the germline ends. CDR1 and CDR2 (germline): SEHNR, FQNEAQ (reference sequence). This CDR3 has 14 residues. The DNA of the CDR3 is TGTGCCAGCAGCGTAGAGGCCCTCGGATATGGCTACACCTTC. Protein: CASSVEALGYGYTF.

The V gene is TRBV25-1, the J gene TRBJ1-1; D is perhaps TRBD1 (5 bases). V lost 3 bases and J 0 bases, leaving 17 bases between the germline ends. The CDR3 has 17 amino acids. Germline V lookup: CDR1 MGHDK, CDR2 SYGVNS. The CDR3, as DNA: TGTGCCAGCAGTGACTTGGGCAAGGGGACCCTGAACACTGAAGCTTTCTTT. This gives the protein CASSDLGKGTLNTEAFF. Combining the CDR3 with reference TRBV25-1 and TRBJ1-1 gives the whole variable domain EADIYQTPRYLVIGTGKKITLECSQTMGHDKMYWYQQDPGMELHLIHYSYGVNSTEKGDLSSESTVSRIRTEHFPLTLESARPSHTSQYLCASSDLGKGTLNTEAFFGQGTRLTVV.

The rearrangement links TRBV7-3 to TRBJ2-3; D gene uncertain. There are 14 residues in the CDR3. V was clipped by 0 bases and J by 2 bases, with 6 bases between them. Looked up from germline, CDR1 is SGHTA and CDR2 is FQGTGA. The CDR3 here is CASSLTQNTDTQYF. The DNA for the CDR3 is TGTGCCAGCAGCTTAACCCAAAACACAGATACGCAGTATTTT.

The chain is built from TRBV11-3 and TRBJ2-1, with 14 nucleotides matching TRBD2. The ends lost 2 bases at V and 10 bases at J; junction bases unmatched: 7. The CDR3 sequence is 16 residues long. Germline CDR1 SGHNT, CDR2 YENEEA. CDR3 DNA: TGTGCCAGCAGCTTATCCGGGACTAGCGGGAGCAGAGAGCAGTTCTTC. Translation: CASSLSGTSGSREQFF. The entire variable domain, with the rest obtained from reference TRBV11-3 and TRBJ2-1, is as follows: EAGVVQSPRYKIIEKKQPVAFWCNPISGHNTLYWYLQNLGQGPELLIRYENEEAVDDSQLPKDRFSAERLKGVDSTLKIQPAELGDSAVYLCASSLSGTSGSREQFFGPGTRLTVL.

V usage is TRBV2 and J usage is TRBJ1-2; perhaps TRBD1 as D (6 bases). CDR1 SNHLY and CDR2 FYNNEI come from the germline V gene. CDR3 size: 15 residues. V lost 6 bases to trimming and J lost 6 bases, with 20 bases between them. CDR3 region: CASSPRQAERHGYTF. In nucleotides, the CDR3 is TGTGCCAGCAGCCCTCGACAGGCAGAGCGGCATGGCTACACCTTC.

The V gene is TRBV29-1, the J gene TRBJ2-7, with D perhaps TRBD1 or TRBD2 (5 bases each). The length of the CDR3 is 11 residues. V lost 4 bases, J lost 9 bases, and 13 bases lay in between. Germline lookup yields CDR1 SQVTM and CDR2 ANQGSEA. CDR3 DNA sequence: TGCAGCGTTGGTGAGGGTCAGGGGCAGTACTTC. Protein: CSVGEGQGQYF.

The rearrangement uses TRBV28 and TRBJ2-7; possible D gene TRBD1, 6 bases. V dropped 3 bases and J dropped 2 bases, with 11 bases sitting between them. Germline V CDR1 and CDR2: MDHEN, SYDVKM. The CDR3 length is 14 residues. The CDR3: CASSLRTGPYEQYF. As DNA, the CDR3 is TGTGCCAGCAGTTTGCGCACAGGGCCCTACGAGCAGTACTTC.

The chain is built from TRBV30 and TRBJ2-2; 7 bases fit TRBD1. The CDR3 loop spans 18 amino acids. With V trimmed by 0 bases and J by 6 bases, 16 bases remained unmatched. From germline, CDR1 is GTSNPN and CDR2 SVGIG (reference sequence). Here the CDR3 DNA reads TGTGCCTGGAGTGTATCTTGGGGACAAAGGGGGCTCCCCGGGGAGCTGTTTTTT. This encodes CAWSVSWGQRGLPGELFF.

The J gene is TRBJ2-7, the V gene TRBV29-1; D is perhaps TRBD1 (6 bases). The CDR3 loop spans 15 amino acids. The V gene lost 7 bases and the J gene lost 4 bases, with 23 bases spanning the gap. Germline lookup yields CDR1 SQVTM and CDR2 ANQGSEA. The CDR3 is CSARKPIEQGYEQYF. CDR3 coding DNA: TGCAGCGCTAGAAAACCGATAGAACAGGGTTACGAGCAGTACTTC.

The chain joins TRBV14 to TRBJ2-1; the D gene is possibly TRBD2 (6 bases). The CDR3 has 16 amino acids. The ends were cut back, 4 bases at V and 3 bases at J, with 16 bases in the middle. Germline V gene lookup returns CDR1 SGHDN and CDR2 FVKESK. The CDR3 spells CASSRIRTNLYNEQFF. CDR3 DNA sequence: TGTGCCAGCAGCCGGATAAGGACTAACCTCTACAATGAGCAGTTCTTC.

The chain has TRBV7-9 and TRBJ1-6; 8 bases are a match to TRBD1. Per germline, CDR1 SEHNR and CDR2 FQNEAQ (reference sequence). Trimming at V came to 0 bases and at J to 9 bases, leaving 4 bases not matched to a gene. CDR3 size: 15 residues. The CDR3 nucleotides read TGTGCCAGCAGCTTAGCGACAGGGGATACTTCACCCCTCCACTTT. This encodes CASSLATGDTSPLHF.

The chain joins TRBV5-1 to TRBJ2-5; D not certain. V was pared by 0 bases and J by 1 base, with 13 bases between. Germline CDR1 SGHRS, CDR2 YFSETQ. The CDR3 consists of 16 residues. Here the CDR3 DNA reads TGCGCCAGCAGCTTGGTAGGCACCGCCGGCCAAGAGACCCAGTACTTC. It translates to CASSLVGTAGQETQYF.

The chain carries TRBV18 and TRBJ2-7; D uncertain. CDR1 KGHSH and CDR2 LQKENI come from the germline V gene. V lost 3 bases and J 3 bases, leaving 9 bases between the germline ends. CDR3 length equals 13 residues. The CDR3 loop is CASSPTEDYEQYF. The CDR3 region has the DNA TGTGCCAGCTCACCCACTGAAGACTACGAGCAGTACTTC.

The J gene is TRBJ1-2, the V gene TRBV5-4; D possibly corresponds to TRBD1 (6 bases). V lost 4 bases to trimming and J lost 0 bases, with 10 bases between them. The length of the CDR3 is 14 residues. The germline V gene has CDR1 SGHNT and CDR2 YYREEE (reference sequence). The CDR3 sequence: CASSAGQANYGYTF. CDR3 sequence (DNA): TGTGCCAGCAGCGCGGGACAAGCTAACTATGGCTACACCTTC.

In this sample, this clone turned up a few times. The J gene is TRBJ1-2, the V gene TRBV5-6, with 9 bases matching TRBD1. V shed 3 bases, J shed 4 bases, and the junction held 4 bases outside the gene matches. Germline loops: CDR1 SGHDT, CDR2 YYEEEE. There are 14 residues in the CDR3. The CDR3 reads CASSSQGALYGYTF. CDR3 DNA: TGTGCCAGCAGCTCACAGGGGGCTCTCTATGGCTACACCTTC.

V and J are TRBV4-1 and TRBJ2-5, with TRBD2 identical over 12 bases. The J call could be wrong; TRBJ2-7 is a better fit for the DNA end. The germline V gene has CDR1 MGHRA and CDR2 YSYEKL. The CDR3 has 17 residues. The CDR3 loop is CASSHPPGLAGTYEQYF. CDR3 DNA: TGCGCCAGCAGCCACCCGCCCGGACTAGCGGGAACCTACGAGCAGTACTTC.

V gene TRBV7-9 combines with J gene TRBJ1-1; perhaps TRBD1 as D (6 bases). This CDR3 has 15 residues. CDR1 and CDR2 (germline): SEHNR, FQNEAQ (reference sequence). V lost 5 bases and J 8 bases, leaving 21 bases between the germline ends. This CDR3 is CASSPMGHGGVEAFF. The CDR3 DNA sequence: TGTGCCAGCAGCCCGATGGGACACGGAGGGGTGGAAGCTTTCTTT.

This clone has more than one count but fewer than ten. The chain employs TRBV27 and TRBJ2-7; TRBD2 agrees at 8 bases. CDR1 MNHEY and CDR2 SMNVEV come from the germline V gene (reference sequence). The CDR3 runs 14 residues. V gave up 5 bases and J gave up 4 bases; unmatched junction bases: 7. CDR3 residues: CASSPGGGRYEQYF. DNA of the CDR3: TGTGCCAGCAGTCCCGGGGGGGGGAGGTACGAGCAGTACTTC.

The V and J genes are TRBV19 and TRBJ2-1; D perhaps matches TRBD1 (5 bases). Germline V gene sequence: CDR1 LNHDA, CDR2 SQIVND (reference sequence). The length of the CDR3 is 14 residues. Deletions cut 5 bases from V and 5 bases from J, with 13 bases between. CDR3 sequence (DNA): TGTGCCAGTAGTGTTCAGGGTCGTCACAATGAGCAGTTCTTC. Its protein product is CASSVQGRHNEQFF.

The chain uses TRBV7-7 and TRBJ2-5, with 7 bases identical to TRBD2. The CDR3 is made up of 14 amino acids. The germline V gene has CDR1 SSHAT and CDR2 FNYEAQ (reference sequence). J was trimmed by 9 bases and V by 2 bases; bases with no gene match: 9. The CDR3 sequence: CASSLLADARAQYF. The DNA of the CDR3 is TGTGCCAGCAGCTTACTAGCGGACGCACGGGCCCAGTACTTC.

This clone was seen more than once but under ten times. CDR3 loop: CASNRIGYNEQFF. The CDR3, as DNA: TGTGCCAGCAACCGCATAGGTTACAATGAGCAGTTCTTC. V usage is TRBV28 and J usage is TRBJ2-1; D is unresolved. CDR1 is MDHEN, CDR2 SYDVKM, per germline. The CDR3 totals 13 residues. The V end was cut by 7 bases, the J end by 4 bases, with 11 bases between. Looking up the rest from reference TRBV28 and TRBJ2-1 gives the full variable domain: DVKVTQSSRYLVKRTGEKVFLECVQDMDHENMFWYRQDPGLGLRLIYFSYDVKMKEKGDIPEGYSVSREKKERFSLILESASTNQTSMYLCASNRIGYNEQFFGPGTRLTVL.

The CDR3 DNA follows: TGTGCCAGCAGTGAATCAGGGGGCGTCAACACTGAAGCTTTCTTT. Protein: CASSESGGVNTEAFF. The chain combines TRBV25-1 with TRBJ1-1, with 8 bases that match TRBD1. Germline V gives CDR1 MGHDK, CDR2 SYGVNS. CDR3 length equals 15 residues. Unmatched junction bases numbered 3, after V lost 1 base and J lost 2 bases.

V and J are TRBV7-9 and TRBJ1-1; tentative D call: TRBD1 (5 bases). Germline assignment: CDR1 SEHNR and CDR2 FQNEAQ (reference sequence). Trimming stripped 2 bases from V and 4 bases from J, with 17 bases between. This CDR3 comprises 16 residues. CDR3 bases: TGTGCCAGCAGCTTATATCCCCCCCACGGGGGCACTGAAGCTTTCTTT. Amino acid sequence: CASSLYPPHGGTEAFF.

In its sample, this clone was seen once. The gene calls are TRBV20-1 and TRBJ2-1; D uncertain. This CDR3 spans 9 amino acids. Germline loops: CDR1 DFQATT, CDR2 SNEGSKA (reference sequence). Trimming removed 5 bases at V and 9 bases at J, with 5 bases between. The CDR3: CSAVSEQFF. The CDR3 DNA is TGCAGTGCTGTCTCTGAGCAGTTCTTC.

The genes are TRBV19 and TRBJ1-2; no clear D. The CDR3 covers 15 residues. Trimming cost V 2 bases and J 3 bases, with 13 bases left between them. Germline CDR1 reads LNHDA; CDR2 reads SQIVND (reference sequence). CDR3 DNA sequence: TGTGCCAGTAGTATAAATCTAGGGCCTTACTATGGCTACACCTTC. As protein: CASSINLGPYYGYTF.

This clone was found a few times. The chain links TRBV2 to TRBJ1-6; D gene ambiguous. CDR3 length equals 14 residues. V was clipped by 6 bases and J by 1 base, with 7 bases between them. In germline, CDR1 is SNHLY, CDR2 FYNNEI. The CDR3: CASRRRSYNSPLHF. CDR3 in DNA: TGTGCCAGCAGGAGGCGTTCCTATAATTCACCCCTCCACTTT.

J is TRBJ2-7 and V is TRBV4-1, with D perhaps being TRBD1 or TRBD2 (5 bases each). This CDR3 is 14 amino acids long. CDR1 MGHRA and CDR2 YSYEKL come from the germline V gene. Trimming took off 4 bases at V and 5 bases at J, with 15 bases between the two ends. The CDR3 region is CASSPRGEMDEQYF. The CDR3 DNA follows: TGCGCCAGCAGCCCCCGGGGCGAGATGGACGAGCAGTACTTC.

This clone showed up just a few times. Within the sample, other DNA sequences also encode this same CDR3. V is TRBV5-1 and J is TRBJ1-5; D uncertain. The CDR3 contains 15 residues. The V end was cut by 1 base, the J end by 4 bases, with 12 bases between. CDR1 and CDR2 (germline): SGHRS, YFSETQ. CDR3 region: CASSLTDPSNQPQHF. CDR3 nucleotides: TGCGCCAGCAGCTTGACTGACCCGTCAAATCAGCCCCAGCATTTT.